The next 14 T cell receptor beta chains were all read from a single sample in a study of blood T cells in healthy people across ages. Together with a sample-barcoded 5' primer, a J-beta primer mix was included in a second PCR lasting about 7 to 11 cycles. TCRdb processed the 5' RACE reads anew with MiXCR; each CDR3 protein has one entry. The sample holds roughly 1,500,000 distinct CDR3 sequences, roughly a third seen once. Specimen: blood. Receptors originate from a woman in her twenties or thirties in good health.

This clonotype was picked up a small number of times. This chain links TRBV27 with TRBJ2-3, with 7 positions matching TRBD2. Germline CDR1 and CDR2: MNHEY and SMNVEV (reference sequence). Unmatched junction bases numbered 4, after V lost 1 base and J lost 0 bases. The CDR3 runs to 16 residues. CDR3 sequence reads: CASSLFGGSSTDTQYF. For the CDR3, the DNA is TGTGCCAGCAGTTTATTCGGGGGGTCTAGCACAGATACGCAGTATTTT.

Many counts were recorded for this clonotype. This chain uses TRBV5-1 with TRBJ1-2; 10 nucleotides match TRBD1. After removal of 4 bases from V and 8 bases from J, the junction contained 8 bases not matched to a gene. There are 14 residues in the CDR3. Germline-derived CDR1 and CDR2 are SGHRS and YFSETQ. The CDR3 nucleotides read TGCGCCAGCAGCGCAACCTCGACAGGGGGCGGCTACACCTTC. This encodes CASSATSTGGGYTF.

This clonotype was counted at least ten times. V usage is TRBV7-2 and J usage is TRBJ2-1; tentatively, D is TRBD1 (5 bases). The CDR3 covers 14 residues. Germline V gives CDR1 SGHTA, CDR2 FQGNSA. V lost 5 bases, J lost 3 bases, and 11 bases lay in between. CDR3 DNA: TGTGCCAGCAGCAGTAGGGGTATCTACAATGAGCAGTTCTTC. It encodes CASSSRGIYNEQFF.

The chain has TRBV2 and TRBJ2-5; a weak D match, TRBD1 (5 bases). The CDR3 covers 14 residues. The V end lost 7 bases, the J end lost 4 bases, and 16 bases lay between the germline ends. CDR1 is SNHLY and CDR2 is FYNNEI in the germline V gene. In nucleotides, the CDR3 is TGTGCCAGCAAGAGTTCCAGGGCGTTAGAGACCCAGTACTTC. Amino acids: CASKSSRALETQYF.

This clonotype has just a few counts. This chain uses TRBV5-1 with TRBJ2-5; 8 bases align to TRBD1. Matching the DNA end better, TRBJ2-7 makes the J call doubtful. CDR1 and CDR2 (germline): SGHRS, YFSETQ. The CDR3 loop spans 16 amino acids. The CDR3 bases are TGCGCCAGCAGCTTGGCTGGGACAGGCGCGACCTACGAGCAGTACTTC. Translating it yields CASSLAGTGATYEQYF.

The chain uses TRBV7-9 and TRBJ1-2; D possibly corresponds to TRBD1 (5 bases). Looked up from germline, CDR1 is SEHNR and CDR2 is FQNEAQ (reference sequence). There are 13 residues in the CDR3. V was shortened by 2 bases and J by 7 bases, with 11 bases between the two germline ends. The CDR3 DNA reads TGTGCCAGCAGCTTAAAGGGGCGCGGTGGCTACACCTTC. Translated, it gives CASSLKGRGGYTF.

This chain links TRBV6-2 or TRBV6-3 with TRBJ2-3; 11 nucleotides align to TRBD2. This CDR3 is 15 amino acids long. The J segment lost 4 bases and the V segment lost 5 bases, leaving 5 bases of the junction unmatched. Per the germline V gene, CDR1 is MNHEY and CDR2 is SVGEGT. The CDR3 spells CASSRLAGLADTQYF. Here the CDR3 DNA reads TGTGCCAGCAGTCGACTAGCGGGGTTGGCAGATACGCAGTATTTT.

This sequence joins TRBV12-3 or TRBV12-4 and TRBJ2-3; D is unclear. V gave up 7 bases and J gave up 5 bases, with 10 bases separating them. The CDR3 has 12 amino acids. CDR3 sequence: CASTDGKDTQYF. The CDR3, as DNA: TGTGCCAGCACTGACGGAAAAGATACGCAGTATTTT.

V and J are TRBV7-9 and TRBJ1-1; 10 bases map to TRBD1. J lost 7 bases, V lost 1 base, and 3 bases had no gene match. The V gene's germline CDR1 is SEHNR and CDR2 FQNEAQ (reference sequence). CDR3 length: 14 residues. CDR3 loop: CASSLVGQGIEAFF. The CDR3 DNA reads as TGTGCCAGCAGCTTAGTGGGACAGGGGATTGAAGCTTTCTTT.

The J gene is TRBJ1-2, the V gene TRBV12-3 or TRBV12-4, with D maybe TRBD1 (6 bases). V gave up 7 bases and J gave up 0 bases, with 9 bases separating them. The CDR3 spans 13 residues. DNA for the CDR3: TGTGCCAGCACCCAGGGGTCTAACTATGGCTACACCTTC. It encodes CASTQGSNYGYTF.

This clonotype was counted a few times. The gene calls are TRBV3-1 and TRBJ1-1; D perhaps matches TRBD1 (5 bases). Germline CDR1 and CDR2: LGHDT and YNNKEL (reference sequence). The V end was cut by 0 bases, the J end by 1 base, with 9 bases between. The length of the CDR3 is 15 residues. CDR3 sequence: CASSQDSGWNTEAFF. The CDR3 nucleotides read TGTGCCAGCAGCCAAGATTCAGGGTGGAACACTGAAGCTTTCTTT.

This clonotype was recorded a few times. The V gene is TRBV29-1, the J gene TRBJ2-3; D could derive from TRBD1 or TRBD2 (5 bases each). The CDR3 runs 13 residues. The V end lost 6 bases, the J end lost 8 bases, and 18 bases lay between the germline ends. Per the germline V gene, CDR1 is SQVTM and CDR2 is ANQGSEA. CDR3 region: CSVAGTQLRTQYF. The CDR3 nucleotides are TGCAGCGTAGCCGGGACCCAACTCCGTACGCAGTATTTT.

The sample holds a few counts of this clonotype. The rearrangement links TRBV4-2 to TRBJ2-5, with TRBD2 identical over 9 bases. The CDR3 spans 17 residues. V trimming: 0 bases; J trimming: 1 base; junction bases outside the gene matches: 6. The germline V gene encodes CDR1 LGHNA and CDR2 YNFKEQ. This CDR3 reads CASSQDPSGGSQETQYF. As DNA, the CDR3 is TGTGCCAGCAGCCAAGATCCCAGCGGGGGGAGCCAAGAGACCCAGTACTTC.

The CDR3 region is CASSARAAGVNEQYF. CDR3 coding DNA: TGTGCCAGCAGTGCCCGGGCAGCGGGGGTAAACGAGCAGTACTTC. V gene TRBV2 combines with J gene TRBJ2-7; 8 nucleotides line up with TRBD2. Germline loops: CDR1 SNHLY, CDR2 FYNNEI. This CDR3 is built from 15 residues. V lost 4 bases, J lost 5 bases, and 10 bases stayed unmatched.